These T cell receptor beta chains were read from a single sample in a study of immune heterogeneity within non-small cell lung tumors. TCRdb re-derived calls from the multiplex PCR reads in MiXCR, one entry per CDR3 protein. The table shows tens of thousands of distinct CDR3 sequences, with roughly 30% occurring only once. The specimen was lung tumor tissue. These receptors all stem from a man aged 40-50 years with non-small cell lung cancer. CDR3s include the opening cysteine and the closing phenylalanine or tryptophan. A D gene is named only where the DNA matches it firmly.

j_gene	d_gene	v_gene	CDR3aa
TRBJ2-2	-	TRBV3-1	CASGRRRGGGELVF
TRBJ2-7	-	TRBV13	CASSWNRDSKEHEQYF
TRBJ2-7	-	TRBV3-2	CASSQEGYEQYF
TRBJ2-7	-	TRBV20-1	CSARDPVRDASYEQYF
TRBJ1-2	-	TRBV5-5	CASSPGARKGYTF
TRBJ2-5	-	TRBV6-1	CASSFRAGWAQETQYF
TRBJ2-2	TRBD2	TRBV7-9	CASSPRYSGNNVGELFF
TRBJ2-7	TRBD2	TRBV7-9	CASSPAGGGDYEQYF
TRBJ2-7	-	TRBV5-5	CASSLDGGNYEQYF
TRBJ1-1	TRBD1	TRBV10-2	CASYHGQGATEAFF
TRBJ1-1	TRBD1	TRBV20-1	CSAGIRGRNTEAFF
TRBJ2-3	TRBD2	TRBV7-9	CASETSGRAEDTQYF
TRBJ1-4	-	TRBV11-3	CASSLGREKLFF
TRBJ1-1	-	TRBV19	CASSIRGNTEAFF
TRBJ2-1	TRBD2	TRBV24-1	CATSLAGVYNEQFF
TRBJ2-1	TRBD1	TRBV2	CASSDGQDEQFF
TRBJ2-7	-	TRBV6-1	CASSALAYEQYF
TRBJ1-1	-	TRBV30	CAWSARGEWTEAFF
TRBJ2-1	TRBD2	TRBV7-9	CASSTSGTSYNEQFF
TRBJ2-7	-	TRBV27	CASSRAGTGSSYEQYF
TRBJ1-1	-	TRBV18	CASSPKGLRDSLNTEAFF
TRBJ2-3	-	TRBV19	CASSIDPYPRGADTQYF
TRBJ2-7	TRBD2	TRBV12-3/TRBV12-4	CASSLAGVGYEQYF
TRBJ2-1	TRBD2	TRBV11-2	CASSSGLAGVEQFF
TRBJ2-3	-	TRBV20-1	CSAPHEGGKDTQYF
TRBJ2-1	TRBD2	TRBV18	CASSPLGLAPNEQFF
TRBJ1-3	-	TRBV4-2	CASSQGVSGNTIYF
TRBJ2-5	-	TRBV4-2	CASSLTSWRPQETQYF
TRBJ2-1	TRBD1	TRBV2	CASSEYRGSINEQFF
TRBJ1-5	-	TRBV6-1	CASSPEGKGNQPQHF
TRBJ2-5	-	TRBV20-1	CSASPRQLQETQYF
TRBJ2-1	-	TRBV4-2	CASSQVREAYNEQFF
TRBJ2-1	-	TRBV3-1	CASSQGGRGQFF
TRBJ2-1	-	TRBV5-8	CASSFGGFAYNEQFF
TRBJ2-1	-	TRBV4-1	CASSHRVALHEQFF
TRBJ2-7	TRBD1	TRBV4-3	CASSPRTGGDEQYF
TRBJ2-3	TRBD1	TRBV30	CAWDRGFKDTQYF
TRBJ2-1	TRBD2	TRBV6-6	CASSYSGPSGIYNEQFF
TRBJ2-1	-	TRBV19	CASSISGNNEQFF
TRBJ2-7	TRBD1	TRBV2	CASSDGDRVPREQYF
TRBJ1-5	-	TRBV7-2	CASSLVGGGGGNQPQHF
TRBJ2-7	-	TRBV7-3	CASSLTGYEQYF
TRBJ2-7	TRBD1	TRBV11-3	CASSHPGQGGYEQYF
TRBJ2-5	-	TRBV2	CASSEMMGPETQYF
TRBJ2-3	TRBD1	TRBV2	CASRTRQGADTQYF
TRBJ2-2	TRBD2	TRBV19	CATDRGLAGELFF
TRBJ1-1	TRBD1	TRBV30	CAWSLPGQGITEAFF
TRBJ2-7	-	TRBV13	CASSIGGFSYEQYF
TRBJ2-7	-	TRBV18	CANSPPGGAGREQYF
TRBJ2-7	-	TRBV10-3	CAISDRTRSYEQYF
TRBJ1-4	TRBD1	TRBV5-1	CASSWDSGEKLFF
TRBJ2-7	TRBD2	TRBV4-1	CASSPAPPTSGNGRTGYEQYF
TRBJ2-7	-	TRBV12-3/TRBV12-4	CASSSRGRPYEQYF
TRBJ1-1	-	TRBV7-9	CASSLGGGGSSEAFF
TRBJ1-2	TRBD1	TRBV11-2	CASSSWVGTGRYGYTF
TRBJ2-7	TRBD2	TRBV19	CASSLAGGGYEQYF
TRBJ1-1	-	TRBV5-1	CASKGPMNTEAFF
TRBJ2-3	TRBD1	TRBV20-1	CSAIRGQGTTDTQYF
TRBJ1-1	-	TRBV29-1	CSVPSASSTEAFF
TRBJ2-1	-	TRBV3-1	CAITGSGEQFF